Sequencing of this T cell receptor (beta chain) was carried out in a study of cytomegalovirus exposure and HLA in healthy donors. Trimming removed 4 bases from V and 8 bases from J, with 12 bases in between. CDR1 is ENHRY and CDR2 is SYGVKD in the germline V gene. The CDR3 sequence is 13 residues long. This clone is a singleton in its sample. Each donor was nominally healthy when sampled (though unrecorded immune exposures were likely). The PCR ran on 60 Vbeta and 13 Jbeta primers. Assay used: immunoSEQ multiplex PCR; TCRdb lists only in-frame clones, some missing. The top ten clones hold approximately 8.2% of a sample with some 110,000 clones, approximately 82% of them seen once.

The chain is built from TRBV10-3 and TRBJ2-1, with D unresolved. This receptor was taken from a man between 35 and 55 years old in good health and CMV-seropositive. Sequenced input: PBMCs. In DNA, the CDR3 is TGTGCCATCAGTGTTAATAGAATGCATGAGCAGTTCTTC. It encodes CAISVNRMHEQFF.